One sample yielded the 27 T cell receptor beta chains listed below, sequenced in a study of cytomegalovirus exposure and HLA in healthy donors. This PCR relied on a set of 60 Vbeta primers and 13 Jbeta primers. Only in-frame clones appear in the TCRdb table, and some are missing; sequencing was by immunoSEQ multiplex PCR. Here the sample spans 93,000 or so clones, 65% to 80% being singletons. Sequenced: PBMCs. These receptors were collected from a woman aged 18-30 years in good health and CMV-seropositive.

V usage is TRBV6-5 and J usage is TRBJ2-5; no definite D call. Germline V gene lookup returns CDR1 MNHEY and CDR2 SVGAGI. The V end was cut by 6 bases, the J end by 4 bases, with 18 bases between. CDR3 size: 15 residues. CDR3 nucleotide sequence: TGTGCCAGCAGCCTTAATCCTCGCGGAGTAGAGACCCAGTACTTC. It yields the protein CASSLNPRGVETQYF.

V is TRBV7-2 and J is TRBJ2-1; D is unclear. Trimming pared 1 base from V and 2 bases from J, leaving 15 bases between. Germline V gene data show CDR1 as SGHTA and CDR2 as FQGNSA. The CDR3 loop spans 17 amino acids. CDR3 protein: CASSLVIYSKTYNEQFF. The DNA of the CDR3 is TGTGCCAGCAGCTTAGTTATTTATAGCAAAACCTACAATGAGCAGTTCTTC.

V is TRBV4-3 and J is TRBJ1-2; a possible D gene is TRBD1 (6 bases). The V gene lost 0 bases and the J gene lost 6 bases, with 14 bases spanning the gap. The CDR3 covers 15 residues. Germline V gives CDR1 LGHNA, CDR2 YSLEER. The DNA of the CDR3 is TGCGCCAGCAGCCAAGAGTGGAGCCAGGGGAATGGCTACACCTTC. It yields the protein CASSQEWSQGNGYTF.

The CDR3 here is CASSLGQGYNEQFF. CDR3 in DNA: TGCGCCAGCAGCTTGGGACAGGGATACAATGAGCAGTTCTTC. The V and J genes are TRBV5-1 and TRBJ2-1, with 7 bases matching TRBD1. After removal of 0 bases from V and 4 bases from J, the junction contained 1 base not matched to a gene. The CDR3 runs to 14 residues. Per germline, CDR1 SGHRS and CDR2 YFSETQ.

The chain employs TRBV7-9 and TRBJ2-1; perhaps TRBD2 as D (6 bases). V dropped 8 bases and J dropped 7 bases, with 30 bases sitting between them. CDR3 length equals 18 residues. Germline V lookup: CDR1 SEHNR, CDR2 FQNEAQ (reference sequence). CDR3 DNA: TGTGCCAGCTATAGCCTTCTGGGGGGAAGTGTGGAGGTGAATGAGCAGTTCTTC. Its translation: CASYSLLGGSVEVNEQFF.

Points on this clone: One end of the junction fails to match germline, which may point to a read error. This chain connects TRBV6-1 to TRBJ2-3; 9 bases fit TRBD2. Germline values: CDR1 MNHNS, CDR2 SASEGT. The CDR3 runs to 16 residues. The CDR3 DNA reads as TGTGCCAGCAGCGAAGGAGCGGGGGGAAGCACAGATACGCAGTATTTT. This sequence encodes CASSEGAGGSTDTQYF.

This clone was counted between two and nine times. The chain combines TRBV5-5 with TRBJ2-3; 7 bases agree with TRBD1. V was pared by 4 bases and J by 0 bases, with 2 bases of the junction left unmatched. Germline CDR1 SGHKS, CDR2 YYEKEE (reference sequence). The CDR3 is 14 residues long. The CDR3: CASSRGQSTDTQYF. Written as DNA, the CDR3 is TGTGCCAGCAGCCGGGGACAGAGCACAGATACGCAGTATTTT.

This clone was seen a single time. The chain has TRBV27 and TRBJ2-3; 10 nucleotides align to TRBD2. CDR1 is MNHEY, CDR2 SMNVEV, per germline (reference sequence). V was pared by 7 bases and J by 3 bases, with 7 bases of the junction left unmatched. There are 15 residues in the CDR3. The CDR3 loop reads CASTTLGLATDTQYF. In DNA form, the CDR3 reads TGTGCCAGCACAACCTTGGGACTAGCGACAGATACGCAGTATTTT.

This sequence joins TRBV7-2 and TRBJ2-3; 11 bases are shared with TRBD1. The CDR3 covers 15 residues. Per germline, CDR1 SGHTA and CDR2 FQGNSA. The V gene end was trimmed by 8 bases and the J gene end by 2 bases; junction bases not matched to a gene: 6. The CDR3 loop is CASSRDRGFTDTQYF. In DNA, the CDR3 is TGTGCCAGCTCCCGGGACAGGGGGTTCACAGATACGCAGTATTTT.

V is TRBV14 and J is TRBJ1-1; tentatively, D is TRBD1 (5 bases). This CDR3 has 14 residues. Germline V gives CDR1 SGHDN, CDR2 FVKESK. V was trimmed by 2 bases and J by 1 base, leaving 8 bases between them. CDR3 amino acids: CASSQKGWNTEAFF. The CDR3 DNA reads TGTGCCAGCAGCCAAAAGGGGTGGAACACTGAAGCTTTCTTT.

This rearrangement joins TRBV29-1 to TRBJ2-5, with D maybe TRBD1 (5 bases). The DNA end is a closer match to TRBJ2-7, so the J assignment may be wrong. Germline loops: CDR1 SQVTM, CDR2 ANQGSEA. This CDR3 is built from 13 residues. The CDR3 nucleotides read TGCAGCGTTGAATTAACAGGACCCCCCGAGCAGTACTTC. Its translation: CSVELTGPPEQYF.

J is TRBJ2-1 and V is TRBV5-1, with TRBD2 identical over 9 bases. CDR3 size: 15 residues. Germline CDR1 reads SGHRS; CDR2 reads YFSETQ. V trimming: 3 bases; J trimming: 8 bases; junction bases outside the gene matches: 9. CDR3 residues: CASSYLSGGRDEQFF. The DNA for the CDR3 is TGCGCCAGCAGCTACCTAAGCGGGGGGCGTGATGAGCAGTTCTTC.

This clone was counted once. The chain couples TRBV5-1 to TRBJ2-7; the D gene is possibly TRBD1 (6 bases). The V and J ends lost 0 bases and 6 bases respectively, with 16 bases between them. The CDR3 covers 15 residues. Germline V gene lookup returns CDR1 SGHRS and CDR2 YFSETQ. The CDR3 coding sequence is TGCGCCAGCAGCTTGGTAGGACAGTCCACAGGCGAGCAGTACTTC. Its protein product is CASSLVGQSTGEQYF. The variable domain in full, completed from reference TRBV5-1 and TRBJ2-7, reads KAGVTQTPRYLIKTRGQQVTLSCSPISGHRSVSWYQQTPGQGLQFLFEYFSETQRNKGNFPGRFSGRQFSNSRSEMNVSTLELGDSALYLCASSLVGQSTGEQYFGPGTRLTVT.

The gene calls are TRBV27 and TRBJ2-7, with 10 bases identical to TRBD1. The CDR3 is made up of 15 amino acids. Germline V gene sequence: CDR1 MNHEY, CDR2 SMNVEV (reference sequence). Trimming removed 5 bases from V and 3 bases from J; junction bases left unmatched: 7. The CDR3 is CASSRVGTGVYEQYF. CDR3 coding DNA: TGTGCCAGCAGTAGGGTAGGGACAGGGGTCTACGAGCAGTACTTC.

This clone has just one count. This rearrangement joins TRBV12-2 to TRBJ2-7; the table gives TRBD1 as D, unverified against the DNA. TRBV12-2 is recorded as a pseudogene. The length of the CDR3 is 12 residues. The CDR3 DNA sequence: TGTGCACTTAAGCAGGGTTCAGGGGAGCAGTACTTC. Protein product: CALKQGSGEQYF.

The V and J genes are TRBV7-2 and TRBJ2-3; D is possibly TRBD2 (6 bases). Looked up from germline, CDR1 is SGHTA and CDR2 is FQGNSA. There are 15 residues in the CDR3. V lost 2 bases to trimming and J lost 3 bases, with 12 bases between them. CDR3 sequence: CASSLNAGNTDTQYF. CDR3 bases: TGTGCCAGCAGCTTAAATGCGGGGAATACAGATACGCAGTATTTT. Filled out from reference TRBV7-2 and TRBJ2-3, the complete variable domain reads GAGVSQSPSNKVTEKGKDVELRCDPISGHTALYWYRQSLGQGLEFLIYFQGNSAPDKSGLPSDRFSAERTGGSVSTLTIQRTQQEDSAVYLCASSLNAGNTDTQYFGPGTRLTVL.

The rearrangement joins TRBV16 to TRBJ2-7; TRBD1 matches 9 bases. With 4 bases clipped from V and 4 bases from J, the junction kept 8 bases outside the gene matches. The CDR3 runs 15 residues. The germline V gene encodes CDR1 KGHSY and CDR2 FQNENV. The CDR3 protein is CASSPSWDREYEQYF. CDR3 nucleotides: TGTGCCAGCAGCCCCTCTTGGGACAGGGAGTACGAGCAGTACTTC.

The chain employs TRBV5-1 and TRBJ2-1; D may be TRBD1 (6 bases). Germline loops: CDR1 SGHRS, CDR2 YFSETQ. With 4 bases removed from V and 2 bases from J, the gap between germline ends came to 7 bases. The CDR3 contains 13 residues. CDR3 nucleotides: TGCGCCAGCAGCAGGGACACCTACAATGAGCAGTTCTTC. This translates into CASSRDTYNEQFF.

In nucleotides, the CDR3 is TGTGCCATCGGGGAGGGGCGCGGAACCTACGAGCAGTACTTC. Its translation is CAIGEGRGTYEQYF. The chain has TRBV10-3 and TRBJ2-7; 7 bases align to TRBD2. The germline V gene has CDR1 ENHRY and CDR2 SYGVKD. The J segment lost 2 bases and the V segment lost 8 bases, leaving 9 bases of the junction unmatched. This CDR3 is 14 amino acids long.

This clone turned up a few times. The CDR3 bases are TGTGCCAGCGGGACTTGGGGCGGGGAGCTGTTTTTT. Translating gives CASGTWGGELFF. The chain has TRBV6-5 and TRBJ2-2; D may be TRBD2 (6 bases). The CDR3 is 12 amino acids. Deletions cut 8 bases from V and 7 bases from J, with 11 bases between. Looked up from germline, CDR1 is MNHEY and CDR2 is SVGAGI.

The rearrangement uses TRBV9 and TRBJ2-1, with 8 bases aligning to TRBD2. This CDR3 spans 12 amino acids. CDR1 SGDLS and CDR2 YYNGEE come from the germline V gene. The trim removed 1 base at V and 10 bases at J, leaving 1 base unmatched. CDR3 sequence (DNA): TGTGCCAGCAGCGTAACTAGCGGAGAGCAGTTCTTC. Translation gives CASSVTSGEQFF. Full variable domain (missing parts from reference TRBV9 and TRBJ2-1): DSGVTQTPKHLITATGQRVTLRCSPRSGDLSVYWYQQSLDQGLQFLIQYYNGEERAKGNILERFSAQQFPDLHSELNLSSLELGDSALYFCASSVTSGEQFFGPGTRLTVL.

The sample holds a few counts of this clone. V and J are TRBV7-3 and TRBJ2-1; 11 bases match TRBD2. The germline V gene encodes CDR1 SGHTA and CDR2 FQGTGA. The CDR3 consists of 15 residues. Losses at the gene ends were 6 bases for V and 10 bases for J; bases not matched to a gene: 11. CDR3 loop: CASSQLAGAAREQFF. The CDR3 DNA reads TGTGCCAGCAGTCAACTAGCGGGGGCCGCCCGAGAGCAGTTCTTC.

J is TRBJ2-7 and V is TRBV19; TRBD1 is a possible D gene (6 bases). From germline, CDR1 is LNHDA and CDR2 SQIVND (reference sequence). Trimming stripped 1 base from V and 2 bases from J, with 9 bases between. This CDR3 comprises 14 residues. CDR3 loop: CASSIVGTTYEQYF. CDR3 in DNA: TGTGCCAGTAGTATAGTCGGGACAACCTACGAGCAGTACTTC.

This chain uses TRBV5-5 with TRBJ2-5, with TRBD2 matching over 8 bases. CDR3 size: 15 residues. The germline gives CDR1 SGHKS, CDR2 YYEKEE (reference sequence). V lost 6 bases, J lost 4 bases, and 11 bases stayed unmatched. The CDR3 is CASTIPGGGVETQYF. The CDR3 DNA reads TGTGCCAGCACCATTCCGGGAGGGGGGGTAGAGACCCAGTACTTC.

The chain recombines TRBV6-5 with TRBJ2-7; 7 bases map to TRBD1. This CDR3 has 14 residues. V was pared by 6 bases and J by 2 bases, with 7 bases of the junction left unmatched. CDR1 is MNHEY, CDR2 SVGAGI, per germline. The CDR3 DNA is TGTGCCAGCAGCCGGGACAGAAGCACCTACGAGCAGTACTTC. Its translation: CASSRDRSTYEQYF.

The chain combines TRBV9 with TRBJ2-1; tentative D call: TRBD1 (6 bases). The germline gives CDR1 SGDLS, CDR2 YYNGEE. The V and J ends lost 1 base and 5 bases respectively, with 13 bases between them. This CDR3 region has 15 residues. CDR3 sequence: CASSVLGTNNNEQFF. For the CDR3, the DNA is TGTGCCAGCAGCGTACTAGGGACAAATAACAATGAGCAGTTCTTC.

The chain combines TRBV29-1 with TRBJ2-5; 7 bases fit TRBD1. The CDR3 spans 12 residues. V was pared by 7 bases and J by 5 bases, with 7 bases of the junction left unmatched. Germline CDR1 is SQVTM and CDR2 is ANQGSEA. CDR3 sequence (DNA): TGCAGCGCGTACAGGGGACCGGAGACCCAGTACTTC. Encoded protein: CSAYRGPETQYF.